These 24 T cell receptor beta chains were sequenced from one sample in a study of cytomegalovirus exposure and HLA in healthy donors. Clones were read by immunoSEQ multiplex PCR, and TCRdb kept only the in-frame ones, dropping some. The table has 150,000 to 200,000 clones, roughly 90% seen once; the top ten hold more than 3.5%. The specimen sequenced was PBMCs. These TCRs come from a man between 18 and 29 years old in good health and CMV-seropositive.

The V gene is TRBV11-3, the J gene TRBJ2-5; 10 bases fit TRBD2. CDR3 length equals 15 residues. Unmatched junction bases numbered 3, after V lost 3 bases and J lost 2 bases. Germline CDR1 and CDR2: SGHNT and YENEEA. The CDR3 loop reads CASSFGLAEQETQYF. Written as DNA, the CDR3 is TGTGCCAGCAGCTTTGGACTAGCGGAACAAGAGACCCAGTACTTC. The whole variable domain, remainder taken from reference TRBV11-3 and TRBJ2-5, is EAGVVQSPRYKIIEKKQPVAFWCNPISGHNTLYWYLQNLGQGPELLIRYENEEAVDDSQLPKDRFSAERLKGVDSTLKIQPAELGDSAVYLCASSFGLAEQETQYFGPGTRLLVL.

The DNA of the CDR3 is TGCGCCAGCAGCCACCCGACAGGGCTTCAGCCCCAGCATTTT. Its protein product is CASSHPTGLQPQHF. The gene calls are TRBV4-1 and TRBJ1-5; 7 positions match TRBD1. The CDR3 sequence is 14 residues long. V dropped 3 bases and J dropped 6; count of bases not matched to a gene: 5. CDR1 and CDR2 (germline): MGHRA, YSYEKL.

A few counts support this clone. The CDR3 is CASSSTRWTAIKNQPQHF. CDR3 nucleotide sequence: TGTGCCAGCAGCTCTACCCGATGGACAGCTATTAAAAATCAGCCCCAGCATTTT. The genes are TRBV27 and TRBJ1-5, with a possible D match to TRBD1 (6 bases). Germline V gives CDR1 MNHEY, CDR2 SMNVEV (reference sequence). The CDR3 totals 18 residues. V was clipped by 6 bases and J by 4 bases, with 25 bases between them.

The CDR3 coding sequence is TGTGCCACCGGAGTCGGCTCTGGGGCCAACGTCCTGACTTTC. This encodes CATGVGSGANVLTF. The V and J genes are TRBV15 and TRBJ2-6, with no clear D. The V end lost 8 bases, the J end lost 0 bases, and 8 bases lay between the germline ends. The CDR3 is 14 amino acids. CDR1 is LNHNV, CDR2 YYDKDF, per germline (reference sequence).

The CDR3 here is CASPLGQRYGYTF. In nucleotides, the CDR3 is TGTGCCAGTCCCCTTGGTCAGAGGTACGGCTACACCTTC. The rearrangement uses TRBV5-8 and TRBJ1-2; D is unresolved. CDR1 SGHTS and CDR2 YDEGEE come from the germline V gene. The CDR3 has 13 residues. V lost 8 bases to trimming and J lost 8 bases, with 19 bases between them.

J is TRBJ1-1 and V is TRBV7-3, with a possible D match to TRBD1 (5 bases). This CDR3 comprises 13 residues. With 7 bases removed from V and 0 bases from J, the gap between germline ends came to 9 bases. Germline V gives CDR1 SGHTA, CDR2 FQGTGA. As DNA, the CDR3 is TGTGCCAGCAAATTACAGGTGAACACTGAAGCTTTCTTT. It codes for CASKLQVNTEAFF.

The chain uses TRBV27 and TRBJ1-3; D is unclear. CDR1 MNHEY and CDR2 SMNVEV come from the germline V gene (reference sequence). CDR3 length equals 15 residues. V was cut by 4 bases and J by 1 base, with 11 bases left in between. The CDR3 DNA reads TGTGCCAGCAGTTCCCTCGTCGAGTCTGGAAACACCATATATTTT. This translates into CASSSLVESGNTIYF.

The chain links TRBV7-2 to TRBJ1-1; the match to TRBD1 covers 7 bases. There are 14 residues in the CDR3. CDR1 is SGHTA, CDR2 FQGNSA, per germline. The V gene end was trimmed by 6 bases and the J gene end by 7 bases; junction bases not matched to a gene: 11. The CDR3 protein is CASRIDGQAIEAFF. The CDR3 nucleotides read TGTGCCAGCAGAATAGACGGACAGGCAATTGAAGCTTTCTTT.

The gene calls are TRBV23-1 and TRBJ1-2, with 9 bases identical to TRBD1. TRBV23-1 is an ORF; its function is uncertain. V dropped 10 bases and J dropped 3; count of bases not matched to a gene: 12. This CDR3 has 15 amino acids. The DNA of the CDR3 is TGCGCCACCGATAAGAACAGGGGGCGCGACTATGGCTACACCTTC. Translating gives CATDKNRGRDYGYTF.

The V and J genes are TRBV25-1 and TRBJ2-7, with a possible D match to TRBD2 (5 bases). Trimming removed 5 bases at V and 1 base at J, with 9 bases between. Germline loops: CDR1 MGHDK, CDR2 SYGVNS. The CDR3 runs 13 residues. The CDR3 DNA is TGTGCCAGCAGTTCGGACTTGTCCTACGAGCAGTACTTC. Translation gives CASSSDLSYEQYF.

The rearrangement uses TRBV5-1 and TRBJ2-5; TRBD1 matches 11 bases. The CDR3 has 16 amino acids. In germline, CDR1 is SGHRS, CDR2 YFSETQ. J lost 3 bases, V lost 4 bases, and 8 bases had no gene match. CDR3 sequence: CASSLLDRGLKETQYF. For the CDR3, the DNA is TGCGCCAGCAGCCTCCTGGACAGGGGGCTTAAAGAGACCCAGTACTTC.

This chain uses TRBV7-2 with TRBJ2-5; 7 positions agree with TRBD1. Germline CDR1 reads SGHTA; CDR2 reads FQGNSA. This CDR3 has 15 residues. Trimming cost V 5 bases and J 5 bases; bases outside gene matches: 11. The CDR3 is CASSLRTGVGETQYF. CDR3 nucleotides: TGTGCCAGCAGCCTAAGAACAGGGGTTGGTGAGACCCAGTACTTC.

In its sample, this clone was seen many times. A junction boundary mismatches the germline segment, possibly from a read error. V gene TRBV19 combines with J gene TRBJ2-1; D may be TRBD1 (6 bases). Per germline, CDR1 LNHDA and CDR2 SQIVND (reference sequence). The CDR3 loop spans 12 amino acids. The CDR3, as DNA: TGTGCCAGTAGTATAGGGCAGGGGCCTCGTGTCTTC. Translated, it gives CASSIGQGPRVF. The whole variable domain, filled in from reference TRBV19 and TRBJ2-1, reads DGGITQSPKYLFRKEGQNVTLSCEQNLNHDAMYWYRQDPGQGLRLIYYSQIVNDFQKGDIAEGYSVSREKKESFPLTVTSAQKNPTAFYLCASSIGQGPRVFGPGTRLTVL.

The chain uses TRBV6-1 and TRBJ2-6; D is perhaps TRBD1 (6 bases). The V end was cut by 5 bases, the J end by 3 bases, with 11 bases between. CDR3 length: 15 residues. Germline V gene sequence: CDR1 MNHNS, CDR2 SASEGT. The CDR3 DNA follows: TGTGCCAGCAGTACAACAGGGCATGGGGCCAACGTCCTGACTTTC. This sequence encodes CASSTTGHGANVLTF.

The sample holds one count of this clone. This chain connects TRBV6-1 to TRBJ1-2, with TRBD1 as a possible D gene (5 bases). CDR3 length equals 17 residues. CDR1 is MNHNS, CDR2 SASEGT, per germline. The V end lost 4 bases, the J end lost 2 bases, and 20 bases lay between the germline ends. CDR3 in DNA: TGTGCCAGCAGTGGTTTGTCTGGCTTCGACAGAAACTATGGCTACACCTTC. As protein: CASSGLSGFDRNYGYTF.

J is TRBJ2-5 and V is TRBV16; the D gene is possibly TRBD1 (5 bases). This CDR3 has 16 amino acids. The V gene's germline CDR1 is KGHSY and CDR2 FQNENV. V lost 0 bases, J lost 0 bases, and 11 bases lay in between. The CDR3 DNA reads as TGTGCCAGCAGCCAATCAGCGACAGCAAACCAAGAGACCCAGTACTTC. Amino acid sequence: CASSQSATANQETQYF.

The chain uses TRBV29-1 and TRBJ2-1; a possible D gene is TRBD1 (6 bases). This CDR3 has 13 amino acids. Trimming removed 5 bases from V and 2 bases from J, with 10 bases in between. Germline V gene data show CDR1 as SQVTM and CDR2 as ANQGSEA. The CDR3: CSVRTVTYNEQFF. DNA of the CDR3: TGCAGCGTTAGGACAGTAACCTACAATGAGCAGTTCTTC.

The CDR3 here is CASSTGEGNEQFF. DNA for the CDR3: TGTGCCAGCAGCACGGGCGAGGGCAATGAGCAGTTCTTC. The chain combines TRBV11-2 with TRBJ2-1; TRBD2 might be the D (5 bases). This CDR3 spans 13 amino acids. V lost 5 bases, J lost 6 bases, and 11 bases lay in between. CDR1 and CDR2 from the germline V gene are SGHAT and FQNNGV.

CDR3 loop: CASSTTGGRNEQYF. In DNA form, the CDR3 reads TGTGCCAGCAGTACGACAGGGGGCCGGAACGAGCAGTACTTC. The chain is built from TRBV6-1 and TRBJ2-7; 10 nucleotides line up with TRBD1. Unmatched junction bases numbered 6, after V lost 5 bases and J lost 5 bases. The CDR3 runs to 14 residues. The germline V gene encodes CDR1 MNHNS and CDR2 SASEGT.

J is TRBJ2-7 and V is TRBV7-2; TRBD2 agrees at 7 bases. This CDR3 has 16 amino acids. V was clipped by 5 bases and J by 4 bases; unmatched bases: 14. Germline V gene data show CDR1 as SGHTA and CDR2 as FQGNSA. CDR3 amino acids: CASSGSLVGGRYEQYF. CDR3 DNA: TGTGCCAGCAGCGGCTCCTTGGTTGGCGGGAGATACGAGCAGTACTTC.

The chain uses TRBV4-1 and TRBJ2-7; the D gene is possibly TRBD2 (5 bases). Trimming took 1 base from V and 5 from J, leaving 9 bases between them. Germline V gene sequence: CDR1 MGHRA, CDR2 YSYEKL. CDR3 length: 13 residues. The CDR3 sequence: CASSQGRGNEQYF. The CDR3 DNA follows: TGCGCCAGCAGCCAAGGACGGGGAAACGAGCAGTACTTC.

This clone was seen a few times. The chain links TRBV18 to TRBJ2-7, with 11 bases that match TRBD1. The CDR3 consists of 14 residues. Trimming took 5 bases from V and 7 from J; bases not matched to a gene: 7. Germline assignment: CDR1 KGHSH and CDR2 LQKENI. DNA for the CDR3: TGTGCCAGCTCAAATGGACAGGGGGCCGGGGAGCAGTACTTC. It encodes CASSNGQGAGEQYF.

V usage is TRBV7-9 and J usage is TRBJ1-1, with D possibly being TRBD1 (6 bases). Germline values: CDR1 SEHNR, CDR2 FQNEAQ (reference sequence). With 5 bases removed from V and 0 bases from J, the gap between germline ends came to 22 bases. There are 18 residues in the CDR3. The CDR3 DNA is TGTGCCAGCAGCCTGTTACGCCCGGGACGGGACATGAACACTGAAGCTTTCTTT. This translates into CASSLLRPGRDMNTEAFF.

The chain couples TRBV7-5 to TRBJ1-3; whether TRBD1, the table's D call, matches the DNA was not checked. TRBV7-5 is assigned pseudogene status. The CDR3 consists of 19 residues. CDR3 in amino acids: CARSQIVQRQIHSGNTIYF. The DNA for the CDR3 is TGTGCCAGAAGCCAAATCGTACAGCGACAGATTCACTCTGGAAACACCATATATTTT.